Shown below are 28 T cell receptor beta chains from a single sample sequenced in a study of control samples from healthy donors and cancer patients (dated by TCRdb to about 2020). The library was prepared using the immunoSEQ multiplex PCR assay. The clones in this table, taken by TCRdb from immuneACCESS, are in-frame only. Not every clone is retained; where verified, under half of the shortfall comes from an unresolved V gene, and the cause of the rest is unknown. For this sample the table gives around 51,000 clones, of which 88% were detected only once. 40% of the sample is taken by the ten largest. Sequencing was done on a sample of PBMCs. Source of these receptors: a man aged 45 to 65 with head and neck cancer.

This chain links TRBV9 with TRBJ1-3; D is undetermined. The CDR3 spans 14 residues. V was trimmed by 0 bases and J by 4 bases, leaving 8 bases between them. Germline V gives CDR1 SGDLS, CDR2 YYNGEE. DNA of the CDR3: TGTGCCAGCAGCGTAGCCGTAGAAGGAAACACCATATATTTT. Its protein is CASSVAVEGNTIYF.

J is TRBJ2-5 and V is TRBV7-2, with D unresolved. Trimming left V 6 bases short and J 5 bases short, with 16 bases between. This CDR3 spans 14 amino acids. Germline V gene data show CDR1 as SGHTA and CDR2 as FQGNSA. CDR3 DNA sequence: TGTGCCAGCAGTCCAAAAGCACGTGGGGAGACCCAGTACTTC. Its translation: CASSPKARGETQYF. Full variable domain (rest looked up from reference TRBV7-2 and TRBJ2-5): GAGVSQSPSNKVTEKGKDVELRCDPISGHTALYWYRQSLGQGLEFLIYFQGNSAPDKSGLPSDRFSAERTGGSVSTLTIQRTQQEDSAVYLCASSPKARGETQYFGPGTRLLVL.

This chain connects TRBV28 to TRBJ2-5; no clear D gene. Germline values: CDR1 MDHEN, CDR2 SYDVKM. V dropped 4 bases and J dropped 5 bases, with 8 bases sitting between them. This CDR3 has 12 amino acids. CDR3 residues: CASSSLRETQYF. Written as DNA, the CDR3 is TGTGCCAGCAGTTCACTCCGGGAGACCCAGTACTTC. Full variable domain (outside the CDR3, taken from reference TRBV28 and TRBJ2-5): DVKVTQSSRYLVKRTGEKVFLECVQDMDHENMFWYRQDPGLGLRLIYFSYDVKMKEKGDIPEGYSVSREKKERFSLILESASTNQTSMYLCASSSLRETQYFGPGTRLLVL.

V and J are TRBV28 and TRBJ1-2; D remains ambiguous. The CDR3 is made up of 12 amino acids. Looked up from germline, CDR1 is MDHEN and CDR2 is SYDVKM. Trimming took 4 bases from V and 4 from J, leaving 7 bases between them. CDR3 nucleotide sequence: TGTGCCAGCAGTTCAGTCCTCTATGGCTACACCTTC. Protein product: CASSSVLYGYTF.

The V gene is TRBV28, the J gene TRBJ1-5, with D hard to call. CDR1 and CDR2 (germline): MDHEN, SYDVKM. The CDR3 is 14 amino acids. V was cut by 8 bases and J by 11 bases, with 22 bases left in between. This CDR3 reads CASEEVVYQSAQHF. CDR3 bases: TGTGCCAGCGAGGAGGTTGTATATCAATCAGCCCAGCATTTT.

The chain links TRBV5-4 to TRBJ2-5; D uncertain. This CDR3 is 13 amino acids long. Germline values: CDR1 SGHNT, CDR2 YYREEE (reference sequence). Trimming cost V 0 bases and J 1 base, with 4 bases left between them. CDR3 sequence reads: CASSLALQETQYF. CDR3 nucleotide sequence: TGTGCCAGCAGCTTGGCCCTCCAAGAGACCCAGTACTTC.

The chain is built from TRBV10-3 and TRBJ1-5; D is unresolved. The V gene's germline CDR1 is ENHRY and CDR2 SYGVKD. The germline V and J ends were trimmed by 7 bases and 3 bases, with 10 bases remaining between them. The CDR3 is 13 amino acids. The CDR3 region has the DNA TGTGCCATCACCCCGGATGTCAATCAGCCCCAGCATTTT. This translates into CAITPDVNQPQHF.

CDR3 nucleotide sequence: TGTGCCAGCAGTTTAGGGGGGGACTATGGCTACACCTTC. Its protein is CASSLGGDYGYTF. This chain joins TRBV28 and TRBJ1-2, with TRBD1 as a possible D gene (5 bases). The germline V gene encodes CDR1 MDHEN and CDR2 SYDVKM. The V end was cut by 2 bases, the J end by 3 bases, with 7 bases between. The CDR3 sequence is 13 residues long.

The rearrangement links TRBV10-3 to TRBJ2-1, with 8 positions matching TRBD2. Germline-derived CDR1 and CDR2 are ENHRY and SYGVKD. The ends lost 3 bases at V and 0 bases at J; junction bases unmatched: 7. CDR3 length equals 17 residues. CDR3 coding DNA: TGTGCCATCAGTGAATCCAGCGGGGGTGGCTCCTACAATGAGCAGTTCTTC. It yields the protein CAISESSGGGSYNEQFF.

The rearrangement joins TRBV28 to TRBJ2-7; 9 bases agree with TRBD1. The germline CDR1 and CDR2 sequences are MDHEN and SYDVKM. This CDR3 has 14 amino acids. J gave up 5 bases and V 7 bases, and 9 bases lay outside the gene matches. CDR3 DNA sequence: TGTGCCAGCACTGCCGGGACAGGGCCAGACGAGCAGTACTTC. This gives the protein CASTAGTGPDEQYF. The whole variable domain, filled in from reference TRBV28 and TRBJ2-7, reads DVKVTQSSRYLVKRTGEKVFLECVQDMDHENMFWYRQDPGLGLRLIYFSYDVKMKEKGDIPEGYSVSREKKERFSLILESASTNQTSMYLCASTAGTGPDEQYFGPGTRLTVT.

The J gene is TRBJ2-5, the V gene TRBV2; D possibly corresponds to TRBD2 (5 bases). CDR1 and CDR2 (germline): SNHLY, FYNNEI. V shed 3 bases and J shed 5 bases, with 10 bases lying between them. The CDR3 runs 13 residues. The CDR3 nucleotides read TGTGCCAGCAGTGAGGGTAGCGAGGAGACCCAGTACTTC. This encodes CASSEGSEETQYF.

V usage is TRBV27 and J usage is TRBJ2-5; tentative D call: TRBD1 (5 bases). Germline CDR1 reads MNHEY; CDR2 reads SMNVEV (reference sequence). The CDR3 loop spans 14 amino acids. V shed 3 bases and J shed 2 bases, with 10 bases lying between them. The CDR3, as DNA: TGTGCCAGCAGTTTTGGTACAGGACAAGAGACCCAGTACTTC. It yields the protein CASSFGTGQETQYF.

The chain links TRBV28 to TRBJ2-2; the D gene is possibly TRBD2 (6 bases). The CDR3 has 14 residues. Trimming pared 7 bases from V and 2 bases from J, leaving 11 bases between. Germline V gene sequence: CDR1 MDHEN, CDR2 SYDVKM. The CDR3: CASNWGVNTGELFF. The CDR3 DNA sequence: TGTGCCAGCAATTGGGGGGTAAACACCGGGGAGCTGTTTTTT.

The gene calls are TRBV30 and TRBJ2-6; D may be TRBD1 (6 bases). CDR3 length: 18 residues. Germline values: CDR1 GTSNPN, CDR2 SVGIG (reference sequence). Trimming removed 0 bases at V and 4 bases at J, with 19 bases between. CDR3: CAWSVTRGYTSGANVLTF. DNA for the CDR3: TGTGCCTGGAGTGTTACCAGGGGATATACGTCAGGGGCCAACGTCCTGACTTTC.

The CDR3 DNA sequence: TGTGCCAGCAGCCCTCCCGTGAGGCTAGCGGGGGACCAAGAGACCCAGTACTTC. Residues: CASSPPVRLAGDQETQYF. This chain uses TRBV6-2 or TRBV6-3 with TRBJ2-5, with 10 bases fitting TRBD2. The CDR3 runs 18 residues. Looked up from germline, CDR1 is MNHEY and CDR2 is SVGEGT. J gave up 0 bases and V 6 bases, and 13 bases lay outside the gene matches.

Details on this clone: This same CDR3 is encoded by further DNA sequences in the sample. V and J are TRBV14 and TRBJ2-1; D remains unclear. With 4 bases removed from V and 6 bases from J, the gap between germline ends came to 19 bases. Germline V gives CDR1 SGHDN, CDR2 FVKESK. The CDR3 is made up of 16 amino acids. The CDR3 bases are TGTGCCAGCAGCCCTGTAGTAAGAGGTACTATCAATGAGCAGTTCTTC. Translated: CASSPVVRGTINEQFF.

This chain links TRBV29-1 with TRBJ1-3; no clear D gene. V lost 5 bases and J lost 3, with 11 bases in between. This CDR3 has 13 amino acids. Germline values: CDR1 SQVTM, CDR2 ANQGSEA. The CDR3 region is CSVTGRYGNTIYF. CDR3 coding DNA: TGCAGCGTTACTGGCAGATATGGAAACACCATATATTTT.

This chain links TRBV6-6 with TRBJ1-6; maybe TRBD1 (6 bases). V was shortened by 2 bases and J by 11 bases, with 16 bases between the two germline ends. This CDR3 is 15 amino acids long. Germline-derived CDR1 and CDR2 are MNHNY and SVGAGI (reference sequence). For the CDR3, the DNA is TGTGCCAGCAGTTACGGACGGACAGTATCTGCACCCCTCCACTTT. This sequence encodes CASSYGRTVSAPLHF.

Only a few counts were recorded for this clone. The V gene is TRBV4-3, the J gene TRBJ2-3; 13 bases map to TRBD2. There are 15 residues in the CDR3. The V gene end was trimmed by 2 bases and the J gene end by 6 bases; junction bases not matched to a gene: 2. CDR1 is LGHNA, CDR2 YSLEER, per germline. CDR3 in amino acids: CASSQTSGGVDTQYF. The DNA of the CDR3 is TGCGCCAGCAGCCAAACTAGCGGGGGGGTTGATACGCAGTATTTT.

The V call is TRBV6-5, the J call TRBJ2-4, with D hard to call. The CDR3 spans 14 residues. Trimming stripped 0 bases from V and 2 bases from J, with 5 bases between. Germline CDR1 reads MNHEY; CDR2 reads SVGAGI. The CDR3 DNA is TGTGCCAGCAGTTACTCAGGGTCCAAAAACATTCAGTACTTC. Its translation is CASSYSGSKNIQYF.

This chain joins TRBV5-4 and TRBJ2-1; D is possibly TRBD2 (5 bases). CDR1 is SGHNT and CDR2 is YYREEE in the germline V gene (reference sequence). V gave up 2 bases and J gave up 6 bases, with 9 bases separating them. The length of the CDR3 is 13 residues. The CDR3 sequence is CASSFASFNEQFF. The CDR3 DNA reads TGTGCCAGCAGCTTCGCTAGCTTCAATGAGCAGTTCTTC.

The chain links TRBV21-1 to TRBJ2-2; the table's D gene call, TRBD2, was not cross checked with the DNA. TRBV21-1 is a known pseudogene. This CDR3 has 13 residues. The CDR3 here is CASGSGRFGELFF. CDR3 DNA: TGTGCCAGCGGTAGCGGGAGATTTGGGGAGCTGTTTTTT.

The V and J genes are TRBV9 and TRBJ1-3; D is ambiguous. The V gene's germline CDR1 is SGDLS and CDR2 YYNGEE. The CDR3 consists of 14 residues. V was clipped by 4 bases and J by 0 bases, with 8 bases between them. The CDR3 loop reads CASSSAGSGNTIYF. For the CDR3, the DNA is TGTGCCAGCAGCTCAGCGGGCTCTGGAAACACCATATATTTT. Together with reference TRBV9 and TRBJ1-3, the CDR3 gives the full variable domain: DSGVTQTPKHLITATGQRVTLRCSPRSGDLSVYWYQQSLDQGLQFLIQYYNGEERAKGNILERFSAQQFPDLHSELNLSSLELGDSALYFCASSSAGSGNTIYFGEGSWLTVV.

The chain carries TRBV7-7 and TRBJ2-5; TRBD1 matches 8 bases. After removal of 5 bases from V and 1 base from J, the junction contained 3 bases not matched to a gene. The length of the CDR3 is 14 residues. Germline V lookup: CDR1 SSHAT, CDR2 FNYEAQ (reference sequence). CDR3 protein: CASSLTGAQETQYF. CDR3 in DNA: TGTGCCAGCAGCCTGACAGGGGCCCAAGAGACCCAGTACTTC. Looking up the rest from reference TRBV7-7 and TRBJ2-5 gives the full variable domain: GAGVSQSPRYKVTKRGQDVTLRCDPISSHATLYWYQQALGQGPEFLTYFNYEAQPDKSGLPSDRFSAERPEGSISTLTIQRTEQRDSAMYRCASSLTGAQETQYFGPGTRLLVL.

The chain links TRBV14 to TRBJ2-3; no clear D gene. CDR1 is SGHDN, CDR2 FVKESK, per germline. V was cut by 5 bases and J by 6 bases, with 9 bases left in between. The CDR3 runs 12 residues. The CDR3: CASSKVVDTQYF. The CDR3 DNA follows: TGTGCCAGCAGCAAAGTAGTGGATACGCAGTATTTT.

This clone was recorded only once. The rearrangement uses TRBV29-1 and TRBJ2-1, with D possibly matching TRBD1 (5 bases). Germline assignment: CDR1 SQVTM and CDR2 ANQGSEA. The germline V and J ends were trimmed by 3 bases and 5 bases, with 14 bases remaining between them. The CDR3 runs 14 residues. The CDR3 coding sequence is TGCAGCGTTGATAGGGTGGCAGGGAACAATGAGCAGTTCTTC. The encoded protein is CSVDRVAGNNEQFF.

This rearrangement joins TRBV3-1 (or the pseudogene TRBV3-2) to TRBJ2-6; the D gene is possibly TRBD1 (5 bases). Germline assignment: CDR1 LGHDT and CDR2 YNNKEL (reference sequence). With 3 bases removed from V and 2 bases from J, the gap between germline ends came to 11 bases. The CDR3 is made up of 16 amino acids. CDR3 nucleotide sequence: TGTGCCAGCAGCCAGGCAGGGTCAGCTGGGGCCAACGTCCTGACTTTC. This codes for CASSQAGSAGANVLTF.

V usage is TRBV19 and J usage is TRBJ1-5; tentative D call: TRBD1 (5 bases). The germline V and J ends were trimmed by 7 bases and 3 bases, with 19 bases remaining between them. The CDR3 spans 16 residues. CDR1 LNHDA and CDR2 SQIVND come from the germline V gene (reference sequence). CDR3 DNA sequence: TGTGCCAGTACCCCCCTGGGGTGGGGGTCCAATCAGCCCCAGCATTTT. This translates into CASTPLGWGSNQPQHF.